These 10 T cell receptor beta chains were sequenced from one sample in a study of T-cell reconstitution after alpha-beta-depleted transplantation in children. Preparation of the TCRbeta library involved a method that used unique molecular identifiers. TCRdb called the PCR reads again in MiXCR, with one record for every CDR3 protein. The table lists a few hundred thousand distinct CDR3 sequences, roughly 27% of them singletons. The sequencing used PBMCs, collected before TCRalphabeta/CD19-depleted stem cell transplant. These receptor sequences come from a boy younger than two with Wiskott-Aldrich syndrome, due to receive a stem cell transplant.

This clonotype was seen only a few times. The rearrangement links TRBV20-1 to TRBJ2-5, with 10 bases lining up with TRBD2. The CDR3 runs to 14 residues. Germline V gene sequence: CDR1 DFQATT, CDR2 SNEGSKA (reference sequence). After removal of 3 bases from V and 5 bases from J, the junction contained 6 bases not matched to a gene. The chain's CDR3 is CSASLAGVGETQYF. The CDR3 DNA reads TGCAGTGCTAGTCTAGCGGGAGTAGGCGAGACCCAGTACTTC.

This clonotype showed up just a few times. This CDR3 reads CSARSGAGANVLTF. CDR3 bases: TGCAGTGCTAGGTCGGGGGCTGGGGCCAACGTCCTGACTTTC. The genes are TRBV20-1 and TRBJ2-6, with TRBD2 as a possible D gene (6 bases). Trimming cost V 3 bases and J 2 bases, with 8 bases left between them. Germline CDR1 and CDR2: DFQATT and SNEGSKA (reference sequence). The CDR3 runs 14 residues.

The CDR3: CASSPVTRRANEQYF. CDR3 nucleotides: TGTGCCAGCAGCCCGGTGACTCGGAGGGCAAACGAGCAGTACTTC. This chain joins TRBV7-2 and TRBJ2-7; TRBD2 might be the D (6 bases). This CDR3 has 15 amino acids. Trimming cost V 5 bases and J 5 bases, with 19 bases left between them. Germline V gene lookup returns CDR1 SGHTA and CDR2 FQGNSA. The full variable domain, rest sourced from reference TRBV7-2 and TRBJ2-7, is GAGVSQSPSNKVTEKGKDVELRCDPISGHTALYWYRQSLGQGLEFLIYFQGNSAPDKSGLPSDRFSAERTGGSVSTLTIQRTQQEDSAVYLCASSPVTRRANEQYFGPGTRLTVT.

This clonotype was observed a handful of times. J is TRBJ2-5 and V is TRBV28; D tentatively reads TRBD1 or TRBD2 (6 bases each). V lost 3 bases to trimming and J lost 5 bases, with 13 bases between them. This CDR3 is built from 14 residues. CDR1 is MDHEN and CDR2 is SYDVKM in the germline V gene. The CDR3 DNA reads as TGTGCCAGCAGTTTCCCGGGGGCGATTGAGACCCAGTACTTC. Encoded protein: CASSFPGAIETQYF.

This clonotype showed up just a few times. The rearrangement links TRBV30 to TRBJ1-1; D possibly corresponds to TRBD1 (6 bases). CDR1 GTSNPN and CDR2 SVGIG come from the germline V gene (reference sequence). With 2 bases removed from V and 1 base from J, the gap between germline ends came to 14 bases. The CDR3 totals 15 residues. In DNA form, the CDR3 reads TGTGCCTGGAGTCGGCTCAGGGGAGAGAACACTGAAGCTTTCTTT. It specifies CAWSRLRGENTEAFF.

V usage is TRBV5-1 and J usage is TRBJ2-5; possible D gene TRBD2, 6 bases. CDR1 is SGHRS and CDR2 is YFSETQ in the germline V gene. Trimming shortened V by 0 bases and J by 1 base, and 10 bases separated the two germline ends. The CDR3 covers 15 residues. The CDR3 sequence: CASSLVSSVQETQYF. The CDR3 nucleotides are TGCGCCAGCAGCTTGGTGTCTAGCGTCCAAGAGACCCAGTACTTC.

This chain connects TRBV9 to TRBJ2-1; D gene unclear. The CDR3 sequence is 15 residues long. Germline-derived CDR1 and CDR2 are SGDLS and YYNGEE. The ends were cut back, 0 bases at V and 0 bases at J, with 7 bases in the middle. The CDR3 loop is CASSVGSNSYNEQFF. The CDR3 DNA reads TGTGCCAGCAGCGTAGGGTCTAACTCCTACAATGAGCAGTTCTTC.

This chain connects TRBV10-3 to TRBJ2-1; tentatively, D is TRBD2 (6 bases). This CDR3 comprises 13 residues. The V and J ends lost 8 bases and 7 bases respectively, with 15 bases between them. CDR1 is ENHRY, CDR2 SYGVKD, per germline. The CDR3, as DNA: TGTGCCATCGAGGGAGGAGAGGGGAATGAGCAGTTCTTC. Residues: CAIEGGEGNEQFF.

This clonotype was seen many times. The CDR3 protein is CASSPVEVGTDTQYF. CDR3 in DNA: TGTGCCAGCAGCCCGGTGGAGGTGGGGACAGATACGCAGTATTTT. This chain links TRBV13 with TRBJ2-3, with D perhaps matching TRBD2 (5 bases). CDR1 and CDR2 from the germline V gene are PRHDT and FYEKMQ (reference sequence). V lost 5 bases and J lost 3, with 15 bases in between. The length of the CDR3 is 15 residues.

The rearrangement uses TRBV5-1 and TRBJ1-6; D may be TRBD1 (5 bases). Looked up from germline, CDR1 is SGHRS and CDR2 is YFSETQ. The CDR3 extends over 16 amino acids. V lost 0 bases to trimming and J lost 4 bases, with 11 bases between them. CDR3 sequence reads: CASSLEGLGYNSPLHF. CDR3 DNA: TGCGCCAGCAGCTTGGAGGGGCTCGGATATAATTCACCCCTCCACTTT.